This T cell receptor beta chain originates from a study of T cells after yellow fever vaccination (dated by TCRdb to 2018 to 2020). For context, the study as a whole: Staining for CD3, CD45RA, CCR7 and CD95 was used to sort memory subsets (EM, EMRA, CM and Tscm) on a BD FACS Aria III. Libraries from fractions with low cell numbers were prepared with the SMART-Seq v4 Ultra Low Input RNA kit. To track T-cell clones before and after primary and booster YFV17D yellow fever vaccination, bulk TCR alpha and beta repertoires were sequenced longitudinally. Two healthy male donors, one aged 18 to 29 and one aged 30 to 40 years, made up the cohort. Blood was collected at multiple timepoints before and after primary and secondary immunization, and bulk PBMC replicates and cell subsets were isolated. Memory subsets were sorted on days 0, 15 and 45 and at 18 months after primary vaccination, and on days 0, 15 and 45 after the 30-year booster. The research as a whole found: Only a couple of donors were included in the study, so the extent to which the findings can be generalized is limited. Compared with the primary T-cell response, the secondary T-cell response was faster but weaker, reaching its peak on day 5 rather than on day 15. On day 0, almost all vaccine-responding clonotypes were found to be below detection in the sorted memory subsets. A small share of clonotypes occurred in both CD4 and CD8 compartments, likely arising from convergent recombination. Most clones expanded after primary vaccination were re-detected after the booster (just under 97% of CD4 and roughly 85% of CD8), suggesting broad memory maintenance. FACS-sorted repertoires could contain abundant contaminating clonotypes from the bulk population, so computational filtering was required.

Only one count was recorded for this clonotype. This may come from a read error, since a much larger clone is one base off. The CDR3 sequence holds 12 residues, the cysteine and phenylalanine included. Left in the record is the CDR3 DNA by itself, 36 bases read in frame from the first base. Based on the germline V gene (reference sequence), the CDR1 and CDR2 sequences are SEHNR and FQNEAQ. The intended sense of this specimen's treatment or condition label: live attenuated yellow fever vaccine strain. A standard Ficoll-Paque protocol was used to isolate PBMCs from peripheral blood. RNA from sorted memory subsets was extracted with the RNeasy Micro Kit. TCR cDNA was synthesized by 5'RACE template switching, through which a universal primer site and unique molecular identifiers were introduced. Priming of cDNA synthesis was performed from both the TCR alpha and TCR beta constant segments. Two PCR steps were used to amplify libraries, with sample barcodes and sequencing adapters being added in the second step. Sequencing of libraries was done on Illumina HiSeq 2500 (2x100 bp) or NovaSeq (2x150 bp). The source study handled its data this way. MIGEC was used to demultiplex reads and collapse the reads into UMI consensus sequences, and MiXCR was used for V(D)J alignment. Vaccine-responding clonotypes were defined with edgeR using replicate PBMC samples, requiring FDR below 0.01 and a log2 fold change above 5 up to day 15. CD4 or CD8 identity was assigned to each bulk clonotype according to whether the clonotype was present at higher abundance in the sequenced CD4 repertoire or the sequenced CD8 repertoire. To estimate how each clone was distributed across memory phenotypes, clonotype frequencies in memory subsets were weighted by the numbers of FACS-sorted cells. The public sequencing data were trimmed at Q25 with fastp and processed into clonotypes with MiXCR by TCRdb, which kept only in-frame beta chains. CDR3 protein sequences are deduplicated, and each keeps its most common genes and DNA. TCRdb's processing, not the authors', yielded these V and J calls. This sample gives under 50,000 distinct CDR3 sequences in total; roughly 6.4% of them show up just once. The top ten constitute about 9.4% of the sample.

The sequenced sample was PBMCs, either bulk or a sorted T-cell subset (CD4+, CD8+, memory, or dextramer-sorted; not recorded which), obtained 45 days after the yellow fever booster vaccination. The sequence was obtained from a man aged 25 to 40 who received the YFV17D yellow fever vaccine. The receptor chain draws on TRBV7-9 and TRBJ2-1; no D gene can be assigned with confidence. The nucleotide sequence reads TGTACCAGCAGGTTTAACTACAATGAGCAGTTCTTC. Translation gives CTSRFNYNEQFF.